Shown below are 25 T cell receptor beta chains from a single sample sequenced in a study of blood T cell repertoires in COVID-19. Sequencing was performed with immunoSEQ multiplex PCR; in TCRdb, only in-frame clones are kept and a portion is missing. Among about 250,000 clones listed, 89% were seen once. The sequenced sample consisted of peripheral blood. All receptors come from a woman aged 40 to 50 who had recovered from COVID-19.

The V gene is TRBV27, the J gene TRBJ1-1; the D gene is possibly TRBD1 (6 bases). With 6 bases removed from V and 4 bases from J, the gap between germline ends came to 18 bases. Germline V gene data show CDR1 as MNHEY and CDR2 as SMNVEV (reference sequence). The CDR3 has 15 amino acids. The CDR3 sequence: CASSIRGPMGTEAFF. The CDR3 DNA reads TGTGCCAGCAGCATCAGGGGACCTATGGGCACTGAAGCTTTCTTT.

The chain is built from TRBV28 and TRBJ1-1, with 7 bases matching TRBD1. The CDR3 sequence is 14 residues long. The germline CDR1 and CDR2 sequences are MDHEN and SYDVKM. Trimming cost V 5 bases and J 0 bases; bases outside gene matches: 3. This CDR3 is CASSPGTVNTEAFF. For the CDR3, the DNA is TGTGCCAGCAGTCCTGGGACAGTGAACACTGAAGCTTTCTTT.

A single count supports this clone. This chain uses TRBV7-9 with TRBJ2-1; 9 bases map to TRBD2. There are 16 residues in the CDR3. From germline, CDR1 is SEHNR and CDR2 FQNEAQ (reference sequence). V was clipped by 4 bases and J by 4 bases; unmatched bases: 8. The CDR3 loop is CASSSTSGGPYNEQFF. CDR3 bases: TGTGCCAGCAGCTCGACTAGCGGAGGACCATACAATGAGCAGTTCTTC.

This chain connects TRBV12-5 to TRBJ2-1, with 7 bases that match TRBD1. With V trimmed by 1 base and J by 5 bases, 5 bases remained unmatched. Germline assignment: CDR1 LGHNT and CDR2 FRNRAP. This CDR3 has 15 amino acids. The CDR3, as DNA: TGTGCTAGTGGTTTGGGGGGGACAGCCAACAATGAGCAGTTCTTC. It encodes CASGLGGTANNEQFF.

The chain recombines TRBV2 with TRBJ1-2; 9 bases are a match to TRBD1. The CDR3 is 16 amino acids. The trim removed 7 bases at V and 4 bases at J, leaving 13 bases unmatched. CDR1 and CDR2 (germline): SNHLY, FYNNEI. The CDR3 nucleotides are TGTGCCAGCATAGCCGTCCGGGACAGGGTCTCCTATGGCTACACCTTC. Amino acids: CASIAVRDRVSYGYTF.

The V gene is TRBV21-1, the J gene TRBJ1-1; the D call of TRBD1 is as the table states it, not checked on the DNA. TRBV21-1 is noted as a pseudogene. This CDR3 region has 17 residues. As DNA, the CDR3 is TGTGCCAGCAGCAAAGATGGGACAGGGGACGGGTATCCTGAAGCTTTCTTT. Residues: CASSKDGTGDGYPEAFF.

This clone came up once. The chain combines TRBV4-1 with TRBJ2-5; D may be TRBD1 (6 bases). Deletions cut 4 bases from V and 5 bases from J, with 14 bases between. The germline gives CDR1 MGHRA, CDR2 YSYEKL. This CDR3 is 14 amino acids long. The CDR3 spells CASSPTGGGETQYF. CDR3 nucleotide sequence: TGCGCCAGCAGCCCGACAGGAGGCGGGGAGACCCAGTACTTC.

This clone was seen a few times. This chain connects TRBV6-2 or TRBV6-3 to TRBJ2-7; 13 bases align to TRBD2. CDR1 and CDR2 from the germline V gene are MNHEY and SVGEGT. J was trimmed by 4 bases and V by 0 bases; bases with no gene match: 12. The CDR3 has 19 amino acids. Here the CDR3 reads CASSYSGAGTSGTQYEQYV. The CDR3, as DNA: TGTGCCAGCAGTTACTCAGGTGCCGGGACTAGCGGGACCCAGTACGAGCAGTACGTC.

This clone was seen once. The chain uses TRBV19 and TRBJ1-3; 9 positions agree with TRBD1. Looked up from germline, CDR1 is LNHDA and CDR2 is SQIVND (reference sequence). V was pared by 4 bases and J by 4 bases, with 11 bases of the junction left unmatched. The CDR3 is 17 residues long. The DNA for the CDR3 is TGTGCCAGTAGTACCCACCTGGACAGGGGATCCGGAAACACCATATATTTT. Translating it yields CASSTHLDRGSGNTIYF. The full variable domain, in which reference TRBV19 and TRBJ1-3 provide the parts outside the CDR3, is DGGITQSPKYLFRKEGQNVTLSCEQNLNHDAMYWYRQDPGQGLRLIYYSQIVNDFQKGDIAEGYSVSREKKESFPLTVTSAQKNPTAFYLCASSTHLDRGSGNTIYFGEGSWLTVV.

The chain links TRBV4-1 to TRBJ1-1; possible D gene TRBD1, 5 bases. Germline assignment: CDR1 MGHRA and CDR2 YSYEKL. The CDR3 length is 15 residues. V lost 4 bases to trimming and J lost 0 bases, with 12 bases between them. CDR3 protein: CASSPVRGVNTEAFF. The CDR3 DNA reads TGCGCCAGCAGCCCCGTCCGGGGGGTGAACACTGAAGCTTTCTTT.

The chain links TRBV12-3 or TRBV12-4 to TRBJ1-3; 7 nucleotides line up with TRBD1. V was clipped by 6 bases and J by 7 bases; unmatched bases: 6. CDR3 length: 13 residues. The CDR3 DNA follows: TGTGCCAGCAGACTGACAGGGTCGAACACCATATATTTT. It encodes CASRLTGSNTIYF.

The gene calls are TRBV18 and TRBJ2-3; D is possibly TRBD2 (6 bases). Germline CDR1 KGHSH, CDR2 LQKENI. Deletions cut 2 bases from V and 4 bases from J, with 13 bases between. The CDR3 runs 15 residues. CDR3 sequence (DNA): TGTGCCAGCTCACCAGCGAGGGGCGGGGCAGATACGCAGTATTTT. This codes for CASSPARGGADTQYF.

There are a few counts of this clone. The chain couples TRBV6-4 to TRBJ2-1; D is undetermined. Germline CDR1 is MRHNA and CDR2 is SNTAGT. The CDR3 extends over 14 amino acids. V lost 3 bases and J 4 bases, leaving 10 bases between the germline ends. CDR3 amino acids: CASSDGNKYNEQFF. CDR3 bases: TGTGCCAGCAGTGATGGCAACAAATACAATGAGCAGTTCTTC.

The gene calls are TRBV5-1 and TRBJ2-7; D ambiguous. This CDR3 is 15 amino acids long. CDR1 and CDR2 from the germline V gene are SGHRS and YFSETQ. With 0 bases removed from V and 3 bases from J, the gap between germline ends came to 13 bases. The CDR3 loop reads CASSLAAESLYEQYF. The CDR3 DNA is TGCGCCAGCAGCTTGGCCGCGGAATCCCTCTACGAGCAGTACTTC.

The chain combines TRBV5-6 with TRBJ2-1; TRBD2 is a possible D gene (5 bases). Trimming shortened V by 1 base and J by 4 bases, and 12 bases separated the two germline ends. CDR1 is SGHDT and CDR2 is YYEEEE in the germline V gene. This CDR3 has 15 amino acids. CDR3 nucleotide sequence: TGTGCCAGCAGCTTGAGGAGCGGATATTACAATGAGCAGTTCTTC. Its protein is CASSLRSGYYNEQFF.

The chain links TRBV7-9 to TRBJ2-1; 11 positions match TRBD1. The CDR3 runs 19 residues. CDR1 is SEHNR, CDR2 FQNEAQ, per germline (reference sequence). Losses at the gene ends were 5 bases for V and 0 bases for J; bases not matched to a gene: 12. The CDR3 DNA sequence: TGTGCCAGCAGCCAAGAGGGACAGGGGGTATGGAGCTCCTACAATGAGCAGTTCTTC. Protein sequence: CASSQEGQGVWSSYNEQFF.

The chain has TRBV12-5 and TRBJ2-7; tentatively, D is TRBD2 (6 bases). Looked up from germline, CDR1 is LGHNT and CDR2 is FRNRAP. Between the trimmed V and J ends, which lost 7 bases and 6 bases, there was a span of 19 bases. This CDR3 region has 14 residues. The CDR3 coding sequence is TGTGCTAGTGTGTGGGAGACCGGCGGGATCGAGCAGTACTTC. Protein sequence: CASVWETGGIEQYF.

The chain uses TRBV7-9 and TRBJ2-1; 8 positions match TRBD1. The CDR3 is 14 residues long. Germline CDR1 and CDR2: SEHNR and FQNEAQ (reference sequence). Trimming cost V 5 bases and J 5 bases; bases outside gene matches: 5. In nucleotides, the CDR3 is TGTGCCAGCAGCCCGTGGACAGGGAACAATGAGCAGTTCTTC. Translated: CASSPWTGNNEQFF.

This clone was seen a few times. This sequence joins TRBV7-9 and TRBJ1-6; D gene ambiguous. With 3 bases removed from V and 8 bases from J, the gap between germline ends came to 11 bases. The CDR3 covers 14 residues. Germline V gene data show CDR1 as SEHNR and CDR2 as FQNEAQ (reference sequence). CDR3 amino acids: CASSFGGADSPLHF. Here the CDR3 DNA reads TGTGCCAGCAGCTTCGGAGGCGCCGATTCACCCCTCCACTTT.

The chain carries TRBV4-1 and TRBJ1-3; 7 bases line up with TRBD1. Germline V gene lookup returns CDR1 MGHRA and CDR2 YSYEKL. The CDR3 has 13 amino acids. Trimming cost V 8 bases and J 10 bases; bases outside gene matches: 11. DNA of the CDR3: TGCGCCAGCTCCTTTACAGGGGAACGAACCATATATTTT. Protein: CASSFTGERTIYF.

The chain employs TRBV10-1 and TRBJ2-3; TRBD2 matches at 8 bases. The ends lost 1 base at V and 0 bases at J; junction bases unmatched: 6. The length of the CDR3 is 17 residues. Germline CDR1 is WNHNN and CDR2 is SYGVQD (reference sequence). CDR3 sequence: CASSELLAGTSTDTQYF. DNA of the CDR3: TGCGCCAGCAGTGAGTTATTAGCGGGAACTAGCACAGATACGCAGTATTTT.

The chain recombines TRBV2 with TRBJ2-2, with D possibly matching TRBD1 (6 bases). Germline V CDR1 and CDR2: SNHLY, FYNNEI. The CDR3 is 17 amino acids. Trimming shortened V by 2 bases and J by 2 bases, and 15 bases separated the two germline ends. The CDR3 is CASSERFLDRNTGELFF. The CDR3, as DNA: TGTGCCAGCAGTGAAAGGTTCTTGGACAGAAACACCGGGGAGCTGTTTTTT. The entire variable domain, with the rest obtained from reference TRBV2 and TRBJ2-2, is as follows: EPEVTQTPSHQVTQMGQEVILRCVPISNHLYFYWYRQILGQKVEFLVSFYNNEISEKSEIFDDQFSVERPDGSNFTLKIRSTKLEDSAMYFCASSERFLDRNTGELFFGEGSRLTVL.

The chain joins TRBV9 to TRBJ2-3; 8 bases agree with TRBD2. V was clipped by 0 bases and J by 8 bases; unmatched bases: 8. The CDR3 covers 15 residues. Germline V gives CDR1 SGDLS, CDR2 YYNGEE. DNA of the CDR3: TGTGCCAGCAGCGTAGCGGGAGGGGGAGCTGGTACGCAGTATTTT. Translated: CASSVAGGGAGTQYF. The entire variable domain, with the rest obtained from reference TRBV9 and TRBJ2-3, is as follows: DSGVTQTPKHLITATGQRVTLRCSPRSGDLSVYWYQQSLDQGLQFLIQYYNGEERAKGNILERFSAQQFPDLHSELNLSSLELGDSALYFCASSVAGGGAGTQYFGPGTRLTVL.

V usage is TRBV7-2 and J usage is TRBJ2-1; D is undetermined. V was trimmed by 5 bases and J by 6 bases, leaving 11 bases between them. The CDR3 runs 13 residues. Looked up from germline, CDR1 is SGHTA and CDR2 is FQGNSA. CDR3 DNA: TGTGCCAGCAGCCCCCCCCGTCTCAATGAGCAGTTCTTC. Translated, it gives CASSPPRLNEQFF. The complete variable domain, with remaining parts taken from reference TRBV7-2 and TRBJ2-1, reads GAGVSQSPSNKVTEKGKDVELRCDPISGHTALYWYRQSLGQGLEFLIYFQGNSAPDKSGLPSDRFSAERTGGSVSTLTIQRTQQEDSAVYLCASSPPRLNEQFFGPGTRLTVL.

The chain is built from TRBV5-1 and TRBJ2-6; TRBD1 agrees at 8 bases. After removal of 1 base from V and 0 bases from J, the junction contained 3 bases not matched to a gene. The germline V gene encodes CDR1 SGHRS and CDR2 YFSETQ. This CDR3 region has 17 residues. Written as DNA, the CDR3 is TGCGCCAGCAGCTTGAGAGGACAGGGCTCTGGGGCCAACGTCCTGACTTTC. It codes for CASSLRGQGSGANVLTF.